This is a list of T cell receptor beta chains from one sample in a study of human T cells and chemical hapten exposure. Each CDR3 protein gets one entry after TCRdb re-called the RACE reads with MiXCR. The data contain approximately 97,000 distinct CDR3 sequences, 25% to 35% of them seen just once; the ten biggest clones take up about a tenth. This specimen was whole blood, taken in connection with sensitization to the hapten diphenylcyclopropenone (DPC). Receptor source: a man aged 35 to 55 with alopecia areata. Some clones in this sample may be carry-over from other donors' samples. The CDR3 runs from the conserved cysteine through the conserved F or W. D genes are given only for firm matches. Size values are once, few and many counts, or a class for expanded clones, and some rows have none.

len,v_gene,abundance,j_gene,d_gene,CDR3aa,CDR3nt
15,TRBV27,-,TRBJ1-5,TRBD1,CASSRTGGRNQPQHF,TGTGCCAGCAGCCGAACAGGGGGGCGCAATCAGCCCCAGCATTTT
13,TRBV12-3/TRBV12-4,-,TRBJ2-7,TRBD2,CASSSGIHYEQYF,TGTGCCAGCAGTAGCGGGATCCACTACGAGCAGTACTTC
14,TRBV27,-,TRBJ1-5,TRBD1,CASKKGTGGQPQHF,TGTGCCAGCAAAAAAGGGACAGGGGGGCAGCCCCAGCATTTT
14,TRBV2,-,TRBJ2-1,-,CASNQLSSYNEQFF,TGTGCCAGCAATCAGTTATCTTCCTACAATGAGCAGTTCTTC
14,TRBV9,-,TRBJ2-7,-,CASSVGGVSYEQYF,TGTGCCAGCAGCGTAGGGGGGGTCTCCTACGAGCAGTACTTC
12,TRBV20-1,-,TRBJ2-1,-,CSARDLASEQFF,TGCAGTGCTAGAGACCTAGCAAGTGAGCAGTTCTTC
15,TRBV9,-,TRBJ1-4,-,CASSPPGRSEEKLFF,TGTGCCAGCAGCCCCCCGGGAAGGTCGGAGGAAAAACTGTTTTTT
15,TRBV28,few,TRBJ2-2,-,CASSSGTTNTGELFF,TGTGCCAGCAGTTCCGGGACCACGAACACCGGGGAGCTGTTTTTT
13,TRBV2,-,TRBJ2-7,-,CASSEDRAYEQYF,TGTGCCAGCAGTGAGGACAGAGCCTACGAGCAGTACTTC
15,TRBV5-5,-,TRBJ2-7,TRBD2,CASSLRLAEPNEQYF,TGTGCCAGCAGCTTGCGACTAGCGGAACCCAACGAGCAGTACTTC
15,TRBV12-3/TRBV12-4,-,TRBJ1-6,TRBD1,CASSFAGGNNSPLHF,TGTGCCAGCAGTTTTGCAGGGGGCAACAATTCACCCCTCCACTTT
14,TRBV7-2,-,TRBJ2-5,-,CASSPFGGEETQYF,TGTGCCAGCAGCCCTTTTGGGGGCGAGGAGACCCAGTACTTC
13,TRBV20-1,-,TRBJ2-7,-,CSGSGLSSCEQYF,TGCAGTGGGTCGGGACTCTCATCCTGCGAGCAGTACTTC
17,TRBV10-3,-,TRBJ1-1,-,CAISGIGRSRMNTEAFF,TGTGCCATCAGTGGAATCGGGAGATCCCGAATGAACACTGAAGCTTTCTTT
15,TRBV6-5,few,TRBJ2-3,TRBD2,CASSVGLAVTDTQYF,TGTGCCAGCAGTGTAGGACTAGCCGTCACAGATACGCAGTATTTT
15,TRBV5-4,-,TRBJ2-7,-,CASSRRGRPQDEQYF,TGTGCCAGCAGCCGGAGAGGAAGACCCCAGGACGAGCAGTACTTC
15,TRBV12-3/TRBV12-4,few,TRBJ2-2,-,CASSLSSRNTGELFF,TGTGCCAGCAGTTTAAGTAGCAGGAACACCGGGGAGCTGTTTTTT
14,TRBV28,-,TRBJ2-2,TRBD1,CATLGQQNTGELFF,TGTGCCACTCTGGGACAGCAGAACACCGGGGAGCTGTTTTTT
14,TRBV6-2/TRBV6-3,-,TRBJ2-7,-,CASSYSAGNYEQYF,TGTGCCAGCAGTTACTCGGCAGGGAACTACGAGCAGTACTTC
14,TRBV7-9,-,TRBJ1-5,-,CASSRGGDGQPQHF,TGTGCCAGCAGCCGCGGCGGGGACGGTCAGCCCCAGCATTTT
14,TRBV28,-,TRBJ2-3,TRBD1,CASTLTGGTDTQYF,TGTGCCAGCACTCTGACAGGGGGCACAGATACGCAGTATTTT